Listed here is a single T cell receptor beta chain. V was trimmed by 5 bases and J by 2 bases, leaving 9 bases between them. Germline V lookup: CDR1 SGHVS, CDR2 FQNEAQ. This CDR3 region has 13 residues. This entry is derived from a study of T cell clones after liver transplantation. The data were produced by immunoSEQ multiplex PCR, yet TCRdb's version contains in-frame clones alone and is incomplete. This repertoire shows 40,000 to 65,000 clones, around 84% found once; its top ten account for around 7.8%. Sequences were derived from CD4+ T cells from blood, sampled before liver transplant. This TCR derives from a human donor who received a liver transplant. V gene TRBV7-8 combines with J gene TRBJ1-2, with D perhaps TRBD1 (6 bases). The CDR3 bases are TGTGCCAGCAGCAATGACAGGAACTATGGCTACACCTTC. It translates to CASSNDRNYGYTF.